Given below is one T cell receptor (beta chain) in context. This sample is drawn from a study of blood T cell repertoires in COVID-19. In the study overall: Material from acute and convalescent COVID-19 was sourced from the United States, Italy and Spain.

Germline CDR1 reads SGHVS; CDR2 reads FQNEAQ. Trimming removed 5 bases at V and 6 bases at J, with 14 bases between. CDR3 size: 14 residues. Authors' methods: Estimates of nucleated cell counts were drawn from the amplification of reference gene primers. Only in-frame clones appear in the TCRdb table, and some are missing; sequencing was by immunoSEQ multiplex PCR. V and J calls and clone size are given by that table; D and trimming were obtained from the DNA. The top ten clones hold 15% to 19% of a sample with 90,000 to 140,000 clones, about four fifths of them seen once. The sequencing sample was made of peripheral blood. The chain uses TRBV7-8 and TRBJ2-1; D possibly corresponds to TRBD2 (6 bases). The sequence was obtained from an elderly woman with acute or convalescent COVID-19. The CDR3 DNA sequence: TGTGCCAGCAGCGCCAGACTAGAAATCAATGAGCAGTTCTTC. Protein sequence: CASSARLEINEQFF.